These 17 T cell receptor beta chains were all obtained from the same sample, sequenced in a study of blood T cell repertoires in COVID-19. Clones were sequenced by immunoSEQ multiplex PCR, and TCRdb holds only the in-frame ones, with some missing. The data show 150,000 to 200,000 clones, 80% to 90% seen once. Material: PBMCs or T cells enriched from blood (not recorded which). The receptor source for this set is a woman aged 18-29 years who had recovered from COVID-19.

The V gene is TRBV4-3, the J gene TRBJ1-2, with a weak D call TRBD1 (5 bases). Trimming removed 2 bases from V and 4 bases from J, with 11 bases in between. The length of the CDR3 is 14 residues. Germline V gene sequence: CDR1 LGHNA, CDR2 YSLEER. This CDR3 is CASSQLTDGYGYTF. As DNA, the CDR3 is TGCGCCAGCAGCCAATTGACAGACGGCTATGGCTACACCTTC.

The rearrangement joins TRBV2 to TRBJ2-5, with D maybe TRBD1 (5 bases). Germline V gene lookup returns CDR1 SNHLY and CDR2 FYNNEI. V was clipped by 5 bases and J by 3 bases, with 13 bases between them. This CDR3 has 14 amino acids. The CDR3 loop is CASSPDISKETQYF. The CDR3, as DNA: TGTGCCAGCAGTCCGGACATCTCTAAAGAGACCCAGTACTTC.

CDR3 loop: CASSRRAKYYEQYF. The CDR3 DNA reads as TGTGCCAGCAGTCGCAGGGCAAAATACTACGAGCAGTACTTC. The V and J genes are TRBV6-5 and TRBJ2-7; possible D gene TRBD1, 5 bases. V was pared by 5 bases and J by 3 bases, with 14 bases between. The CDR3 runs 14 residues. Germline values: CDR1 MNHEY, CDR2 SVGAGI.

The rearrangement joins TRBV3-1 (or the pseudogene TRBV3-2) to TRBJ2-3; D may be TRBD1 (5 bases). Germline values: CDR1 LGHDT, CDR2 YNNKEL (reference sequence). Trimming took off 0 bases at V and 3 bases at J, with 19 bases between the two ends. This CDR3 contains 18 residues. The CDR3 DNA is TGTGCCAGCAGCCAAGATCCTGGGCCTGTGGGGCGTACAGATACGCAGTATTTT. It yields the protein CASSQDPGPVGRTDTQYF.

The CDR3 loop is CASISAYEQYF. CDR3 in DNA: TGTGCCAGCATCTCCGCCTACGAGCAGTACTTC. The chain links TRBV3-1 (or the pseudogene TRBV3-2) to TRBJ2-7; D gene uncertain. The germline CDR1 and CDR2 sequences are LGHDT and YNNKEL (reference sequence). This CDR3 has 11 amino acids. Deletions cut 7 bases from V and 2 bases from J, with 6 bases between.

A few counts support this clone. V gene TRBV4-2 combines with J gene TRBJ1-4; D call uncertain. CDR1 and CDR2 from the germline V gene are LGHNA and YNFKEQ. Trimming cost V 0 bases and J 10 bases, with 12 bases left between them. The CDR3 spans 14 residues. The DNA for the CDR3 is TGTGCCAGCAGCCAAGAACAGACCTCCGTAAAACTGTTTTTT. This gives the protein CASSQEQTSVKLFF.

The DNA of the CDR3 is TGTGCCAGCAGTTTAATGACAGGAATCTCTGAAGCTTTCTTT. Encoded protein: CASSLMTGISEAFF. V is TRBV28 and J is TRBJ1-1; D possibly corresponds to TRBD1 (6 bases). Germline assignment: CDR1 MDHEN and CDR2 SYDVKM. V was trimmed by 2 bases and J by 6 bases, leaving 13 bases between them. CDR3 length: 14 amino acids. Drawing the rest from reference TRBV28 and TRBJ1-1, the complete variable domain is DVKVTQSSRYLVKRTGEKVFLECVQDMDHENMFWYRQDPGLGLRLIYFSYDVKMKEKGDIPEGYSVSREKKERFSLILESASTNQTSMYLCASSLMTGISEAFFGQGTRLTVV.

J is TRBJ2-5 and V is TRBV28; 8 bases fit TRBD2. The CDR3 is 13 amino acids. Germline values: CDR1 MDHEN, CDR2 SYDVKM. The V and J ends lost 7 bases and 4 bases, in that order; junction bases with no gene match: 5. CDR3 sequence (DNA): TGTGCCAGCAAACGGGGGGGGTCAGAGACCCAGTACTTC. Protein product: CASKRGGSETQYF.

J is TRBJ1-3 and V is TRBV27, with TRBD1 identical over 7 bases. The V gene end was trimmed by 4 bases and the J gene end by 0 bases; junction bases not matched to a gene: 12. CDR1 and CDR2 from the germline V gene are MNHEY and SMNVEV (reference sequence). The CDR3 is 18 residues long. The CDR3: CASSSARQGPPSGNTIYF. The DNA for the CDR3 is TGTGCCAGCAGTTCGGCCCGACAGGGACCCCCCTCTGGAAACACCATATATTTT.

This clone was seen a single time. CDR3 bases: TGTGCCAGCGAGGAGACAGCGGGAGGAGGTACAGATACGCAGTATTTT. Its protein is CASEETAGGGTDTQYF. The rearrangement joins TRBV2 to TRBJ2-3; 9 bases are a match to TRBD2. With V trimmed by 8 bases and J by 3 bases, 12 bases remained unmatched. Germline V gives CDR1 SNHLY, CDR2 FYNNEI. This CDR3 contains 16 residues.

The CDR3 reads CAWSPGLRLYEQYF. The DNA for the CDR3 is TGTGCCTGGAGTCCGGGACTCCGGCTGTACGAGCAGTACTTC. The chain links TRBV30 to TRBJ2-7; perhaps TRBD2 as D (6 bases). Germline assignment: CDR1 GTSNPN and CDR2 SVGIG (reference sequence). The V and J ends lost 2 bases and 4 bases respectively, with 15 bases between them. The CDR3 runs to 14 residues.

The genes are TRBV4-1 and TRBJ1-1, with D possibly being TRBD1 (5 bases). The length of the CDR3 is 16 residues. CDR1 MGHRA and CDR2 YSYEKL come from the germline V gene. V lost 0 bases and J lost 4, with 15 bases in between. This CDR3 reads CASSQDVRAGTTEAFF. CDR3 DNA sequence: TGCGCCAGCAGCCAAGATGTGAGAGCGGGGACCACTGAAGCTTTCTTT.

The chain couples TRBV9 to TRBJ1-1; 8 bases are a match to TRBD1. Germline CDR1 and CDR2: SGDLS and YYNGEE. The trim removed 4 bases at V and 7 bases at J, leaving 3 bases unmatched. CDR3 length: 12 amino acids. The DNA for the CDR3 is TGTGCCAGCAGCTTCGGACAGGGTGAAGCTTTCTTT. Its translation: CASSFGQGEAFF.

The gene calls are TRBV2 and TRBJ2-5; D might be TRBD1 (6 bases). The CDR3 has 14 residues. The V gene lost 6 bases and the J gene lost 0 bases, with 11 bases spanning the gap. CDR1 and CDR2 from the germline V gene are SNHLY and FYNNEI. CDR3 amino acids: CASSSDSYQETQYF. CDR3 nucleotide sequence: TGTGCCAGCAGCTCGGACAGCTACCAAGAGACCCAGTACTTC. Looking up the rest from reference TRBV2 and TRBJ2-5 gives the full variable domain: EPEVTQTPSHQVTQMGQEVILRCVPISNHLYFYWYRQILGQKVEFLVSFYNNEISEKSEIFDDQFSVERPDGSNFTLKIRSTKLEDSAMYFCASSSDSYQETQYFGPGTRLLVL.

This clone was detected only a few times. This sequence joins TRBV9 and TRBJ2-7, with 8 bases matching TRBD1. The CDR3 spans 18 residues. Looked up from germline, CDR1 is SGDLS and CDR2 is YYNGEE. V dropped 0 bases and J dropped 1; count of bases not matched to a gene: 12. CDR3 region: CASSVGGRGRSGSYEQYF. DNA of the CDR3: TGTGCCAGCAGCGTAGGAGGCAGGGGGCGCTCGGGGTCCTACGAGCAGTACTTC.

This clone was counted once. The V call is TRBV19, the J call TRBJ1-4, with 10 nucleotides matching TRBD1. CDR1 is LNHDA and CDR2 is SQIVND in the germline V gene (reference sequence). The V gene end was trimmed by 5 bases and the J gene end by 2 bases; junction bases not matched to a gene: 2. The CDR3 has 15 residues. CDR3 amino acids: CASSDRGLTNEKLFF. The CDR3 region has the DNA TGTGCCAGTAGTGACAGGGGGCTGACTAATGAAAAACTGTTTTTT.

The chain recombines TRBV14 with TRBJ2-5; D is perhaps TRBD2 (6 bases). From germline, CDR1 is SGHDN and CDR2 FVKESK. The CDR3 runs 13 residues. V lost 4 bases to trimming and J lost 5 bases, with 11 bases between them. The CDR3 spells CASSRGVGETQYF. The DNA of the CDR3 is TGTGCCAGCAGCCGCGGGGTTGGCGAGACCCAGTACTTC. The variable domain in full, with the rest retrieved from reference TRBV14 and TRBJ2-5, is EAGVTQFPSHSVIEKGQTVTLRCDPISGHDNLYWYRRVMGKEIKFLLHFVKESKQDESGMPNNRFLAERTGGTYSTLKVQPAELEDSGVYFCASSRGVGETQYFGPGTRLLVL.